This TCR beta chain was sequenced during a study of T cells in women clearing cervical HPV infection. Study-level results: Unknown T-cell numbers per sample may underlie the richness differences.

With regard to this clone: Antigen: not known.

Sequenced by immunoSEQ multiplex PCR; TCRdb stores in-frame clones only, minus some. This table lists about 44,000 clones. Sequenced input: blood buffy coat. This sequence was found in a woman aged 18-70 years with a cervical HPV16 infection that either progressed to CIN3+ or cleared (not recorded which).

CDR3 loop: CASSFTGVASYNEQFF. The sequenced CDR3 bases are TGCGCCAGCAGCTTCACCGGGGTCGCCTCCTACAATGAG. V usage is TRBV5-1 and J usage is TRBJ2-1, with D tentatively TRBD2 (5 bases). The read stops 3 residues short of the end of the CDR3; the missing end is completed from the germline J gene. The germline CDR1 and CDR2 sequences are SGHRS and YFSETQ. CDR3 length: 16 amino acids. With 2 bases removed from V and 0 bases from J, the gap between germline ends came to 12 bases.